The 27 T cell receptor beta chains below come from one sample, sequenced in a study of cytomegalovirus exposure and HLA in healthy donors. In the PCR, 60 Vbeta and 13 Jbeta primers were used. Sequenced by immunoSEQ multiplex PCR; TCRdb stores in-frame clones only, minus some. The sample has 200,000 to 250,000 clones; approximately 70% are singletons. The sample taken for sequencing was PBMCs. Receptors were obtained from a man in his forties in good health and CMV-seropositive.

The CDR3 bases are TGTGCCAGCAGTTTCCGGAGGGGGGGCCAGTACGAGCAGTACTTC. This translates into CASSFRRGGQYEQYF. The chain combines TRBV27 with TRBJ2-5; tentative D call: TRBD2 (7 bases). The J call may be in error: the DNA end matches TRBJ2-7 better. Per the germline V gene, CDR1 is MNHEY and CDR2 is SMNVEV (reference sequence). This CDR3 is 15 amino acids long.

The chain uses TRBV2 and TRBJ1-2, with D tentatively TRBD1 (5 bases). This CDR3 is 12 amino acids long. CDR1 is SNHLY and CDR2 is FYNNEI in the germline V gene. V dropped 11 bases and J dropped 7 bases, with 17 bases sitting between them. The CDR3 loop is CAGRQNNSGYTF. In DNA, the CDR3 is TGTGCCGGCCGACAGAACAATTCTGGCTACACCTTC.

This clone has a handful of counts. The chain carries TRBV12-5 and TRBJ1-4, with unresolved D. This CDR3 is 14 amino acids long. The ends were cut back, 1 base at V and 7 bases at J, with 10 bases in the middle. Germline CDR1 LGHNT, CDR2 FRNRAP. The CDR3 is CASGLGVSGEKLFF. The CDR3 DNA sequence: TGTGCTAGTGGTTTGGGGGTTTCAGGTGAAAAACTGTTTTTT.

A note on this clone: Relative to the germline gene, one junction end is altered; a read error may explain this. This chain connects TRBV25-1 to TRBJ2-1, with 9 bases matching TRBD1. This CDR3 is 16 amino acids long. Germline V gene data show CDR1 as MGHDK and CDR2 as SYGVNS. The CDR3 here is CASSDPTGGSHNEQFF. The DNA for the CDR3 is TGTGCCAGCAGTGACCCAACAGGGGGCTCCCACAATGAGCAGTTCTTC. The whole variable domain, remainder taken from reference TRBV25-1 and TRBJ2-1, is EADIYQTPRYLVIGTGKKITLECSQTMGHDKMYWYQQDPGMELHLIHYSYGVNSTEKGDLSSESTVSRIRTEHFPLTLESARPSHTSQYLCASSDPTGGSHNEQFFGPGTRLTVL.

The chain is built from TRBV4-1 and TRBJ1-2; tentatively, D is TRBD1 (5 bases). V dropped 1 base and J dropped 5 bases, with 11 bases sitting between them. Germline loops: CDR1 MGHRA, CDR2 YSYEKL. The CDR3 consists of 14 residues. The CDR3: CASSQVGQIYGYTF. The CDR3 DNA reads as TGCGCCAGCAGCCAAGTAGGACAAATATATGGCTACACCTTC.

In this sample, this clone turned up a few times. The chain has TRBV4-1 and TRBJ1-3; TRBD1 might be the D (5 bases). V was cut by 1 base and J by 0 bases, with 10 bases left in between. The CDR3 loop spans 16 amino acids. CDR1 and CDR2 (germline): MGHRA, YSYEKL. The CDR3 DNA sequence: TGCGCCAGCAGCCAAGCAGACAGTTACTCTGGAAACACCATATATTTT. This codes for CASSQADSYSGNTIYF.

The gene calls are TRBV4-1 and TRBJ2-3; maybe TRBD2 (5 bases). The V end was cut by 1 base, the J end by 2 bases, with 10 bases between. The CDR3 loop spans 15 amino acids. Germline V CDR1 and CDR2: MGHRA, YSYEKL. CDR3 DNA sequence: TGCGCCAGCAGCCAAGGGGAGCGGCTCACAGATACGCAGTATTTT. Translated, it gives CASSQGERLTDTQYF.

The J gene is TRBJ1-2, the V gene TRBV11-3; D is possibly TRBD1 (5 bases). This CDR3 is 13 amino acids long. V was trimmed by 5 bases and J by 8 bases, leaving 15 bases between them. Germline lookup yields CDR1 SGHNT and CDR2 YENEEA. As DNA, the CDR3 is TGTGCCAGCAGCCAACGGCAGGGTCAAGGCTACACCTTC. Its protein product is CASSQRQGQGYTF.

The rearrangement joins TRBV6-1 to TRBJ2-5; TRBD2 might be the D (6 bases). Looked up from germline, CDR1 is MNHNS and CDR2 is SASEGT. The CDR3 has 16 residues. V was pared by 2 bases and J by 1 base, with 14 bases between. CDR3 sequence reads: CASSERREPRQETQYF. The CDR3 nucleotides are TGTGCCAGCAGTGAAAGGAGGGAACCGCGCCAAGAGACCCAGTACTTC.

For the CDR3, the DNA is TGTGCCAGCAATTCTTGGACAGGACCCACTGAAGCTTTCTTT. This encodes CASNSWTGPTEAFF. The chain recombines TRBV28 with TRBJ1-1; 7 positions match TRBD1. The CDR3 is 14 residues long. CDR1 MDHEN and CDR2 SYDVKM come from the germline V gene. V lost 7 bases, J lost 4 bases, and 9 bases stayed unmatched.

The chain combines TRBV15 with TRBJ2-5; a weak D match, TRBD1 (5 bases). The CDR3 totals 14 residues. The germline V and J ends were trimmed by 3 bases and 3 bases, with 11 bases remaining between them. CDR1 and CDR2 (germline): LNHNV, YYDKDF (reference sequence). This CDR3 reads CATSSSGWEETQYF. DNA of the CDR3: TGTGCCACCAGCAGCTCAGGGTGGGAAGAGACCCAGTACTTC.

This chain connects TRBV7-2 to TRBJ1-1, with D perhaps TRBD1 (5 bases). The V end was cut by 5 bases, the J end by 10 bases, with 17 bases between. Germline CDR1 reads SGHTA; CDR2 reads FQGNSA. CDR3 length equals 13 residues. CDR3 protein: CASSAGPLGGAFF. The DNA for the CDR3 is TGTGCCAGCAGCGCCGGACCACTCGGGGGAGCTTTCTTT.

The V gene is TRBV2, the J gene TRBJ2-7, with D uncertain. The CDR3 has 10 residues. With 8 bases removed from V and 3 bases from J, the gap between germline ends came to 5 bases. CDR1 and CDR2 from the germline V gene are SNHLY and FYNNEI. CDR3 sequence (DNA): TGTGCCAGCTGTATCTACGAGCAGTACTTC. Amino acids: CASCIYEQYF.

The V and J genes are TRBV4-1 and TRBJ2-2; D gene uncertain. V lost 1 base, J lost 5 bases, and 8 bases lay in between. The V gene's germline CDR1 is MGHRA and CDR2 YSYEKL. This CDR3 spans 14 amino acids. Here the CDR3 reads CASSQGELTGELFF. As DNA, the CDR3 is TGCGCCAGCAGCCAAGGAGAGCTAACCGGGGAGCTGTTTTTT.

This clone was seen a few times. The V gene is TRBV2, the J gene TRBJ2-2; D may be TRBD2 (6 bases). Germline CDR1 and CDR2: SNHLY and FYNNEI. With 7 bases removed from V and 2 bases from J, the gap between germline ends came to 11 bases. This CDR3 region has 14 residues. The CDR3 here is CASKMDYNTGELFF. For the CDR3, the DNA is TGTGCCAGCAAGATGGACTATAACACCGGGGAGCTGTTTTTT.

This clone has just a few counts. The CDR3: CASRQTGTGYTDTQYF. In nucleotides, the CDR3 is TGTGCCAGCAGACAAACCGGGACAGGGTACACAGATACGCAGTATTTT. The V gene is TRBV27, the J gene TRBJ2-3; 9 nucleotides agree with TRBD1. CDR1 is MNHEY, CDR2 SMNVEV, per germline (reference sequence). Trimming cost V 6 bases and J 2 bases; bases outside gene matches: 9. The CDR3 is 16 amino acids.

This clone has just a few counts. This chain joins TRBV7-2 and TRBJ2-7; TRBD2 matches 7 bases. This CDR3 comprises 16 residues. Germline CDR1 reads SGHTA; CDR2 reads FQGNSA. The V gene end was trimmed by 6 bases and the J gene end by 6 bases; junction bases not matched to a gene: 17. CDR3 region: CASSPGPGGVGREQYF. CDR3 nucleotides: TGTGCCAGCAGTCCCGGCCCTGGGGGGGTCGGGCGCGAGCAGTACTTC.

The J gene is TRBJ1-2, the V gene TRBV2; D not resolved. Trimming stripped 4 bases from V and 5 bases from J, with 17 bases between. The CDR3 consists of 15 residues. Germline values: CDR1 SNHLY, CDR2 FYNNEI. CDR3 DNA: TGTGCCAGCAGTGCACCGGAGGACGGCCTTTATGGCTACACCTTC. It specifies CASSAPEDGLYGYTF.

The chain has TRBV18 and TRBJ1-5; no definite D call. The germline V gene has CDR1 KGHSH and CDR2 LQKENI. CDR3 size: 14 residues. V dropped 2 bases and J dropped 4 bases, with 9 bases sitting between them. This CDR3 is CASSPAVANQPQHF. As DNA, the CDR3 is TGTGCCAGCTCACCAGCAGTAGCAAATCAGCCCCAGCATTTT.

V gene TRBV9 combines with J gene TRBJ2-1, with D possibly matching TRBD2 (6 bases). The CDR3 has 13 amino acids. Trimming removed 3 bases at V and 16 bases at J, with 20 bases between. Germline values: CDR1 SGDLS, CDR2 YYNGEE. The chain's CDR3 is CASSAPRDGSLFF. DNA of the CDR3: TGTGCCAGCAGCGCCCCCCGGGACGGGAGTCTCTTCTTC.

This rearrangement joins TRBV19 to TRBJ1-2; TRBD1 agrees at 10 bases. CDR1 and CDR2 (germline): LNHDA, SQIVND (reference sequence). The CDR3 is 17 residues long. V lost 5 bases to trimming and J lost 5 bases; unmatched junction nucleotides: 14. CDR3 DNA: TGTGCCAGTAGTGGGTGGGACAGGGGTGTTTTTGGATATGGCTACACCTTC. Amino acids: CASSGWDRGVFGYGYTF.

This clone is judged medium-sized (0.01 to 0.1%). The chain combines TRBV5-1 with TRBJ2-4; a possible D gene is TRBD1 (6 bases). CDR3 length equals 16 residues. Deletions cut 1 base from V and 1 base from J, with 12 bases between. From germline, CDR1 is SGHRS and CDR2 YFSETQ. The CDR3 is CASSLQGLGAKNIQYF. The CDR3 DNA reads TGCGCCAGCAGCTTGCAGGGGCTCGGGGCCAAAAACATTCAGTACTTC.

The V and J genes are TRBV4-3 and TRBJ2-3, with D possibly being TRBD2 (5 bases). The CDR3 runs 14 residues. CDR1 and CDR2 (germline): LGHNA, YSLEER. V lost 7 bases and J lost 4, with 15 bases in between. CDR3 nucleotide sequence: TGCGCCAGCACCAACGGGCTAGCTCCAGATACGCAGTATTTT. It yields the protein CASTNGLAPDTQYF.

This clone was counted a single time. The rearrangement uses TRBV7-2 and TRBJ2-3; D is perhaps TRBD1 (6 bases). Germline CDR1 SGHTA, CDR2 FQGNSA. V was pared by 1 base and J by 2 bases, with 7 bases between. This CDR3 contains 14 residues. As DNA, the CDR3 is TGTGCCAGCAGCTTAGACAGGGCCACAGATACGCAGTATTTT. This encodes CASSLDRATDTQYF.

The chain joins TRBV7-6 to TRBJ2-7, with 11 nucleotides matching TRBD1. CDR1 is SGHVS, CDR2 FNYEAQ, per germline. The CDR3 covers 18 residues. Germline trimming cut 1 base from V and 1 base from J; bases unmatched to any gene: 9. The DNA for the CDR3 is TGTGCCAGCAGCTTAGGGAGATGGGACAGGGGGAAATCCTACGAGCAGTACTTC. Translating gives CASSLGRWDRGKSYEQYF.

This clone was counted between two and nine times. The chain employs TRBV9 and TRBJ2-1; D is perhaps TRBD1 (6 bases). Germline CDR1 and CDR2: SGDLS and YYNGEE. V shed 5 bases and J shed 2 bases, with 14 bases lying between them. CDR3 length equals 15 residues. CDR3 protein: CASSDIGTPYNEQFF. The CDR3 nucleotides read TGTGCCAGCAGTGATATCGGGACACCCTACAATGAGCAGTTCTTC.

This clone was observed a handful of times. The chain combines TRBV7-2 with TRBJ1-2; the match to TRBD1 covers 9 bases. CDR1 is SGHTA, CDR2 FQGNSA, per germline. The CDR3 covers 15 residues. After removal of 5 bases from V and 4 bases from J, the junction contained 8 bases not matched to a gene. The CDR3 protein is CASSASGTGSYGYTF. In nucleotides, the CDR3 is TGTGCCAGCAGCGCGTCCGGGACAGGGTCCTATGGCTACACCTTC.